The 28 T cell receptor beta chains below come from one sample, sequenced in a study of cytotoxic CD8 clonotypes in ibrutinib-treated CLL. TCRdb keeps only in-frame clones here, not all; method: immunoSEQ multiplex PCR. The repertoire holds more than 110,000 clones, with 80% to 95% as singletons. This sample comprised PBMCs, obtained after 12 months of ibrutinib treatment. All receptors derive from a human donor with chronic lymphocytic leukemia.

This clone was picked up one time. The genes are TRBV19 and TRBJ2-3; 8 nucleotides line up with TRBD2. Germline V gives CDR1 LNHDA, CDR2 SQIVND (reference sequence). The CDR3 sequence is 15 residues long. The J segment lost 5 bases and the V segment lost 5 bases, leaving 9 bases of the junction unmatched. The CDR3 DNA follows: TGTGCCAGTAGTGATAGCGGGAATAGAGTAGATACGCAGTATTTT. It yields the protein CASSDSGNRVDTQYF. Looking up the rest from reference TRBV19 and TRBJ2-3 gives the full variable domain: DGGITQSPKYLFRKEGQNVTLSCEQNLNHDAMYWYRQDPGQGLRLIYYSQIVNDFQKGDIAEGYSVSREKKESFPLTVTSAQKNPTAFYLCASSDSGNRVDTQYFGPGTRLTVL.

The chain couples TRBV5-4 to TRBJ2-5; the D gene is possibly TRBD2 (6 bases). CDR3 length: 18 amino acids. Trimming stripped 7 bases from V and 3 bases from J, with 28 bases between. CDR1 and CDR2 (germline): SGHNT, YYREEE (reference sequence). For the CDR3, the DNA is TGTGCCAGCCCACAAAGGATACACAGGACGCGCGGGGAAGAGACCCAGTACTTC. It is translated as CASPQRIHRTRGEETQYF.

The chain couples TRBV2 to TRBJ2-5; 10 positions agree with TRBD2. From germline, CDR1 is SNHLY and CDR2 FYNNEI. V lost 7 bases to trimming and J lost 5 bases; unmatched junction nucleotides: 10. The CDR3 is 15 residues long. CDR3 protein: CASKASGRSGETQYF. DNA of the CDR3: TGTGCCAGCAAAGCTAGCGGGAGATCGGGGGAGACCCAGTACTTC.

The chain uses TRBV28 and TRBJ2-6; tentatively, D is TRBD1 (5 bases). CDR3 length: 15 residues. The V and J ends lost 4 bases and 7 bases respectively, with 14 bases between them. The V gene's germline CDR1 is MDHEN and CDR2 SYDVKM. CDR3 sequence reads: CASSSGQAGANVLTF. CDR3 coding DNA: TGTGCCAGCAGTTCTGGACAAGCAGGAGCCAACGTCCTGACTTTC.

The chain carries TRBV4-1 and TRBJ1-4, with D perhaps TRBD1 (5 bases). V was cut by 0 bases and J by 8 bases, with 19 bases left in between. In germline, CDR1 is MGHRA, CDR2 YSYEKL. The CDR3 consists of 17 residues. CDR3 sequence (DNA): TGCGCCAGCAGCCAAGATTACCGCGCAGGGCAAGGAGAAAAACTGTTTTTT. This encodes CASSQDYRAGQGEKLFF.

The V and J genes are TRBV6-9 and TRBJ2-6; D may be TRBD1 (5 bases). Looked up from germline, CDR1 is MNHGY and CDR2 is SVAAGI. V gave up 7 bases and J gave up 4 bases, with 14 bases separating them. The CDR3 is made up of 15 amino acids. In DNA form, the CDR3 reads TGTGCCAGCACCACTCAGGGCTCAGGGGCCAACGTCCTGACTTTC. It yields the protein CASTTQGSGANVLTF.

The CDR3 region has the DNA TGCGCCAGCAGCCTGGAGGGACGGTACACGACGCCTGAAAAACTGTTTTTT. Protein: CASSLEGRYTTPEKLFF. The chain recombines TRBV4-1 with TRBJ1-4; possibly TRBD1 for D (5 bases). Germline V gene lookup returns CDR1 MGHRA and CDR2 YSYEKL. The V gene lost 4 bases and the J gene lost 7 bases, with 22 bases spanning the gap. The CDR3 extends over 17 amino acids.

This clone appeared once. The chain couples TRBV6-6 to TRBJ1-4; D is undetermined. CDR1 is MNHNY, CDR2 SVGAGI, per germline (reference sequence). CDR3 length: 14 residues. V was pared by 3 bases and J by 5 bases, with 10 bases between. CDR3 DNA: TGTGCCAGCAGTTATATCCCGGAAAATGAAAAACTGTTTTTT. Protein product: CASSYIPENEKLFF.

The rearrangement links TRBV29-1 to TRBJ1-2; D unresolved. The CDR3 totals 11 residues. CDR1 is SQVTM and CDR2 is ANQGSEA in the germline V gene. Between the trimmed V and J ends, which lost 4 bases and 7 bases, there was a span of 10 bases. CDR3 in DNA: TGCAGCGTTGCAGGTAGCTTTGGCTACACCTTC. This gives the protein CSVAGSFGYTF.

V is TRBV28 and J is TRBJ2-6; D remains unclear. Germline lookup yields CDR1 MDHEN and CDR2 SYDVKM. The length of the CDR3 is 14 residues. Trimming stripped 6 bases from V and 2 bases from J, with 8 bases between. The CDR3, as DNA: TGTGCCAGCAGGGGCGGCGCTGGGGCCAACGTCCTGACTTTC. The encoded protein is CASRGGAGANVLTF.

V is TRBV5-4 and J is TRBJ1-1; unclear D gene. Germline V lookup: CDR1 SGHNT, CDR2 YYREEE (reference sequence). Trimming stripped 0 bases from V and 4 bases from J, with 10 bases between. The CDR3 totals 14 residues. The CDR3 loop is CASSLGIGSTEAFF. The CDR3 DNA follows: TGTGCCAGCAGCTTGGGGATAGGATCCACTGAAGCTTTCTTT.

The V and J genes are TRBV4-1 and TRBJ2-6; possibly TRBD2 for D (6 bases). With 0 bases removed from V and 4 bases from J, the gap between germline ends came to 10 bases. Looked up from germline, CDR1 is MGHRA and CDR2 is YSYEKL. This CDR3 region has 16 residues. DNA of the CDR3: TGCGCCAGCAGCCAAGATGGAGGGAGAGGGGCCAACGTCCTGACTTTC. As protein: CASSQDGGRGANVLTF.

In its sample, this clone was seen a few times. The V and J genes are TRBV5-6 and TRBJ1-5, with 7 bases that match TRBD1. The germline V gene encodes CDR1 SGHDT and CDR2 YYEEEE. The CDR3 runs 14 residues. V gave up 4 bases and J gave up 7 bases; unmatched junction bases: 8. The CDR3 DNA reads as TGTGCCAGCAGCCCACAGGGGCTCAAACAGCCCCAGCATTTT. This encodes CASSPQGLKQPQHF.

The chain links TRBV25-1 to TRBJ2-3, with no clear D. The germline CDR1 and CDR2 sequences are MGHDK and SYGVNS. Deletions cut 4 bases from V and 4 bases from J, with 9 bases between. The length of the CDR3 is 13 residues. This CDR3 is CASSVLSADTQYF. CDR3 coding DNA: TGTGCCAGCAGTGTATTAAGCGCAGATACGCAGTATTTT.

The V and J genes are TRBV27 and TRBJ2-3; D remains unclear. Germline lookup yields CDR1 MNHEY and CDR2 SMNVEV (reference sequence). The length of the CDR3 is 16 residues. V was shortened by 4 bases and J by 5 bases, with 19 bases between the two germline ends. The CDR3 DNA sequence: TGTGCCAGCAGTTCTACCCCACGACCGACGGGAGATACGCAGTATTTT. Its translation: CASSSTPRPTGDTQYF.

The J gene is TRBJ1-1, the V gene TRBV6-4; a possible D gene is TRBD1 (5 bases). This CDR3 is built from 13 residues. The V gene's germline CDR1 is MRHNA and CDR2 SNTAGT. V gave up 5 bases and J gave up 1 base, with 8 bases separating them. In DNA, the CDR3 is TGTGCCAGCAGTCGGACAACGAACACTGAAGCTTTCTTT. Translation: CASSRTTNTEAFF.

This chain uses TRBV2 with TRBJ2-5; weak D call: TRBD1 (6 bases). This CDR3 comprises 15 residues. CDR1 and CDR2 (germline): SNHLY, FYNNEI. Trimming shortened V by 4 bases and J by 0 bases, and 12 bases separated the two germline ends. CDR3 loop: CASSAPRTDQETQYF. As DNA, the CDR3 is TGTGCCAGCAGTGCTCCCCGGACAGACCAAGAGACCCAGTACTTC.

Details on this clone: A junction boundary mismatches the germline segment, possibly from a read error. The chain has TRBV7-7 and TRBJ2-2; D gene unclear. The CDR3 has 16 residues. Germline CDR1 reads SSHAT; CDR2 reads FNYEAQ (reference sequence). The DNA for the CDR3 is TGTGCTAGCAGCTTTGTGTCCGGCGCGAACACCGGGGAGCTGTTTTTT. Amino acid sequence: CASSFVSGANTGELFF.

The V call is TRBV11-3, the J call TRBJ2-2, with 8 nucleotides matching TRBD2. Germline-derived CDR1 and CDR2 are SGHNT and YENEEA. CDR3 length: 15 residues. V was pared by 4 bases and J by 4 bases, with 5 bases of the junction left unmatched. The CDR3 DNA is TGTGCCAGCAGCTCCGGACTAGCTGGCACCGGGGAGCTGTTTTTT. Translated, it gives CASSSGLAGTGELFF.

The chain combines TRBV30 with TRBJ1-2; 7 positions match TRBD1. The CDR3 has 13 amino acids. Losses at the gene ends were 3 bases for V and 7 bases for J; bases not matched to a gene: 8. Germline CDR1 is GTSNPN and CDR2 is SVGIG (reference sequence). CDR3 amino acids: CAWREGAPGGYTF. CDR3 nucleotides: TGTGCCTGGAGAGAGGGGGCGCCGGGTGGCTACACCTTC.

In its sample, this clone was seen a few times. This sequence joins TRBV23-1 and TRBJ1-5; tentative D call: TRBD1 (6 bases). TRBV23-1 is an ORF; its function is uncertain. The length of the CDR3 is 13 residues. CDR3 region: CEPLAGAHQPQHF. The CDR3 DNA is TGCGAACCCTTGGCGGGGGCCCATCAGCCCCAGCATTTT.

This sequence joins TRBV10-3 and TRBJ1-3, with no clear D. CDR3 length: 15 residues. CDR1 is ENHRY and CDR2 is SYGVKD in the germline V gene. Trimming stripped 0 bases from V and 1 base from J, with 7 bases between. CDR3 sequence reads: CAISESTLSGNTIYF. The DNA for the CDR3 is TGTGCCATCAGTGAGTCTACTTTGTCTGGAAACACCATATATTTT.

This chain links TRBV5-4 with TRBJ2-3; 11 nucleotides align to TRBD2. With 4 bases clipped from V and 2 bases from J, the junction kept 6 bases outside the gene matches. From germline, CDR1 is SGHNT and CDR2 YYREEE (reference sequence). This CDR3 is 16 amino acids long. CDR3 residues: CASSPRLAGITDTQYF. The CDR3 coding sequence is TGTGCCAGCAGCCCCCGACTAGCGGGAATCACAGATACGCAGTATTTT.

V and J are TRBV15 and TRBJ1-1, with D unresolved. The CDR3 length is 14 residues. V lost 3 bases and J lost 1, with 9 bases in between. The germline CDR1 and CDR2 sequences are LNHNV and YYDKDF (reference sequence). The CDR3 loop is CATSSHTANTEAFF. For the CDR3, the DNA is TGTGCCACCAGCAGTCACACAGCGAACACTGAAGCTTTCTTT.

The chain links TRBV12-5 to TRBJ1-2, with 12 positions matching TRBD1. J lost 6 bases, V lost 5 bases, and 10 bases had no gene match. The CDR3 has 16 amino acids. Germline CDR1 and CDR2: LGHNT and FRNRAP. The CDR3 coding sequence is TGTGCTAGTGGTCCCGGGACAGGGGGCGTAGTCGATGGCTACACCTTC. Amino acid sequence: CASGPGTGGVVDGYTF.

This chain joins TRBV4-2 and TRBJ2-3; no clear D gene. V shed 2 bases and J shed 1 base, with 13 bases lying between them. Germline values: CDR1 LGHNA, CDR2 YNFKEQ. This CDR3 contains 16 residues. DNA of the CDR3: TGTGCCAGCAGCCAAAGAGGTTTTGACCGCACAGATACGCAGTATTTT. Translating it yields CASSQRGFDRTDTQYF.

The count of this clone is one. V is TRBV11-2 and J is TRBJ2-1, with no clear D. This CDR3 is 12 amino acids long. The germline gives CDR1 SGHAT, CDR2 FQNNGV. Deletions cut 0 bases from V and 9 bases from J, with 6 bases between. The DNA for the CDR3 is TGTGCCAGCAGCTTAGATGCCGTTGAGCAGTTCTTC. Translating gives CASSLDAVEQFF. Full variable domain (rest looked up from reference TRBV11-2 and TRBJ2-1): EAGVAQSPRYKIIEKRQSVAFWCNPISGHATLYWYQQILGQGPKLLIQFQNNGVVDDSQLPKDRFSAERLKGVDSTLKIQPAKLEDSAVYLCASSLDAVEQFFGPGTRLTVL.

The rearrangement uses TRBV5-4 and TRBJ2-7; TRBD2 matches 11 bases. From germline, CDR1 is SGHNT and CDR2 YYREEE (reference sequence). V trimming: 1 base; J trimming: 3 bases; junction bases outside the gene matches: 9. The CDR3 has 17 residues. The CDR3: CASSLPALAGDIYEQYF. CDR3 coding DNA: TGTGCCAGCAGCTTGCCCGCACTAGCGGGAGACATCTACGAGCAGTACTTC.